These 19 T cell receptor beta chains came from one sample sequenced in a study of sequential checkpoint blockade in melanoma. Specified treatment: randomized to nivolumab then ipilimumab (arm A) or the reverse (arm B). Produced via immunoSEQ multiplex PCR; TCRdb's table is partial and in-frame only. Of about 9,100 clones listed, roughly two thirds are singletons. The material was CD8+ T cells sorted from blood (inferred from file names), obtained from a patient given nivolumab and ipilimumab in sequence. The receptors shown here come from a human donor with melanoma.

The rearrangement links TRBV5-1 to TRBJ1-3, with D unclear. Trimming stripped 4 bases from V and 2 bases from J, with 10 bases between. There are 14 residues in the CDR3. The germline V gene has CDR1 SGHRS and CDR2 YFSETQ. The CDR3 protein is CASSPRTAGNTIYF. DNA of the CDR3: TGCGCCAGCAGCCCAAGGACTGCTGGAAACACCATATATTTT.

V usage is TRBV7-6 and J usage is TRBJ2-7; D unresolved. CDR3 length: 14 residues. CDR1 and CDR2 from the germline V gene are SGHVS and FNYEAQ. Trimming shortened V by 0 bases and J by 6 bases, and 12 bases separated the two germline ends. CDR3 nucleotide sequence: TGTGCCAGCAGCTTAGCTGGTCTCCCGGTCGAGCAGTACTTC. Protein product: CASSLAGLPVEQYF.

The V gene is TRBV4-3, the J gene TRBJ1-5; the D gene is possibly TRBD1 (6 bases). With 0 bases removed from V and 0 bases from J, the gap between germline ends came to 15 bases. The germline gives CDR1 LGHNA, CDR2 YSLEER. The CDR3 covers 18 residues. CDR3 in amino acids: CASSQDLSQGPSNQPQHF. DNA for the CDR3: TGCGCCAGCAGCCAAGACCTTTCTCAGGGGCCTAGCAATCAGCCCCAGCATTTT.

V gene TRBV4-3 combines with J gene TRBJ1-1; 8 nucleotides align to TRBD1. Germline values: CDR1 LGHNA, CDR2 YSLEER. Trimming cost V 0 bases and J 8 bases; bases outside gene matches: 8. The CDR3 is 15 amino acids. The chain's CDR3 is CASSQELGQAREAFF. CDR3 in DNA: TGCGCCAGCAGCCAAGAGCTGGGACAGGCCCGGGAAGCTTTCTTT.

The chain couples TRBV28 to TRBJ2-7; the D is unclear. Germline V lookup: CDR1 MDHEN, CDR2 SYDVKM. Trimming shortened V by 4 bases and J by 2 bases, and 15 bases separated the two germline ends. This CDR3 contains 15 residues. CDR3 amino acids: CASSSLQMITYEQYF. CDR3 in DNA: TGTGCCAGCAGTTCGTTACAGATGATAACCTACGAGCAGTACTTC. The variable domain in full, with the rest retrieved from reference TRBV28 and TRBJ2-7, is DVKVTQSSRYLVKRTGEKVFLECVQDMDHENMFWYRQDPGLGLRLIYFSYDVKMKEKGDIPEGYSVSREKKERFSLILESASTNQTSMYLCASSSLQMITYEQYFGPGTRLTVT.

The chain combines TRBV28 with TRBJ2-7; D unclear. Germline V CDR1 and CDR2: MDHEN, SYDVKM. This CDR3 contains 15 residues. The V end lost 4 bases, the J end lost 2 bases, and 15 bases lay between the germline ends. The CDR3 reads CASSSLRATPYEQYF. Written as DNA, the CDR3 is TGTGCCAGCAGTTCCTTAAGAGCCACCCCCTACGAGCAGTACTTC.

This chain connects TRBV19 to TRBJ2-2; D not certain. This CDR3 contains 15 residues. Trimming left V 3 bases short and J 0 bases short, with 8 bases between. CDR1 is LNHDA and CDR2 is SQIVND in the germline V gene (reference sequence). The CDR3 loop is CASSIIQTNTGELFF. In DNA form, the CDR3 reads TGTGCCAGTAGTATCATCCAGACGAACACCGGGGAGCTGTTTTTT.

This clone occurred a few times. The chain recombines TRBV6-5 with TRBJ1-6; 8 bases agree with TRBD1. Germline loops: CDR1 MNHEY, CDR2 SVGAGI. The CDR3 loop spans 15 amino acids. The V segment lost 6 bases and the J segment 9 bases; nucleotides outside the gene matches: 10. The CDR3, as DNA: TGTGCCAGCAGCGAGCAGGGGGCTTCAGGTTCACCCCTCCACTTT. Its protein is CASSEQGASGSPLHF.

This rearrangement joins TRBV5-4 to TRBJ2-2; TRBD1 is a possible D gene (6 bases). Per germline, CDR1 SGHNT and CDR2 YYREEE (reference sequence). CDR3 length: 14 amino acids. The V gene lost 4 bases and the J gene lost 6 bases, with 13 bases spanning the gap. CDR3 bases: TGTGCCAGCAGCGCAGGGGTGTCAGCCGGGGAGCTGTTTTTT. This translates into CASSAGVSAGELFF.

CDR3 in amino acids: CATLSVRTGYYEQYF. The CDR3 DNA reads TGTGCCACCCTTTCTGTCCGGACAGGGTACTACGAGCAGTACTTC. The rearrangement joins TRBV6-5 to TRBJ2-7; 8 nucleotides match TRBD1. Looked up from germline, CDR1 is MNHEY and CDR2 is SVGAGI. V trimming: 10 bases; J trimming: 3 bases; junction bases outside the gene matches: 14. There are 15 residues in the CDR3.

The chain couples TRBV5-6 to TRBJ1-2, with D maybe TRBD1 (5 bases). The V end lost 2 bases, the J end lost 0 bases, and 11 bases lay between the germline ends. Germline V gives CDR1 SGHDT, CDR2 YYEEEE. This CDR3 is built from 15 residues. DNA for the CDR3: TGTGCCAGCAGCTTCGGAGACAGCTCTAACTATGGCTACACCTTC. It translates to CASSFGDSSNYGYTF. The whole variable domain, filled in from reference TRBV5-6 and TRBJ1-2, reads DAGVTQSPTHLIKTRGQQVTLRCSPKSGHDTVSWYQQALGQGPQFIFQYYEEEERQRGNFPDRFSGHQFPNYSSELNVNALLLGDSALYLCASSFGDSSNYGYTFGSGTRLTVV.

This clone was observed once. This chain links TRBV10-2 with TRBJ1-1; 7 positions match TRBD1. Unmatched junction bases numbered 6, after V lost 6 bases and J lost 8 bases. The germline gives CDR1 WSHSY, CDR2 SAAADI. The CDR3 is 12 residues long. CDR3 nucleotide sequence: TGCGCCAGCAGCGCTACAGGGGCGGAAGCTTTCTTT. Its translation: CASSATGAEAFF.

The chain combines TRBV4-2 with TRBJ2-7; D is possibly TRBD1 (6 bases). CDR1 is LGHNA and CDR2 is YNFKEQ in the germline V gene. This CDR3 contains 17 residues. Trimming left V 0 bases short and J 2 bases short, with 17 bases between. CDR3 region: CASSQELGADRPYEQYF. CDR3 sequence (DNA): TGTGCCAGCAGCCAAGAGCTGGGGGCCGACAGGCCCTACGAGCAGTACTTC.

The rearrangement uses TRBV27 and TRBJ2-7, with a tentative D call TRBD2 (6 bases). Germline CDR1 and CDR2: MNHEY and SMNVEV (reference sequence). V dropped 8 bases and J dropped 5 bases, with 10 bases sitting between them. This CDR3 comprises 11 residues. The CDR3: CASSRGNEQYF. CDR3 sequence (DNA): TGTGCCAGCTCCCGCGGGAACGAGCAGTACTTC.

Only a few counts were recorded for this clone. The rearrangement uses TRBV7-8 and TRBJ2-7; TRBD2 matches 12 bases. CDR1 and CDR2 from the germline V gene are SGHVS and FQNEAQ. The CDR3 is 15 amino acids. The V gene end was trimmed by 3 bases and the J gene end by 4 bases; junction bases not matched to a gene: 4. CDR3 nucleotide sequence: TGTGCCAGCAGCTTCCTGACTAGCGGGAGATACGAGCAGTACTTC. The encoded protein is CASSFLTSGRYEQYF. Supplemented by reference TRBV7-8 and TRBJ2-7, the full variable domain reads GAGVSQSPRYKVAKRGQDVALRCDPISGHVSLFWYQQALGQGPEFLTYFQNEAQLDKSGLPSDRFFAERPEGSVSTLKIQRTQQEDSAVYLCASSFLTSGRYEQYFGPGTRLTVT.

This chain joins TRBV27 and TRBJ2-1; TRBD2 aligns across 12 bases. The germline V gene has CDR1 MNHEY and CDR2 SMNVEV (reference sequence). V lost 1 base, J lost 8 bases, and 3 bases stayed unmatched. This CDR3 contains 15 residues. The CDR3 region has the DNA TGTGCCAGCAGTTTATTGACTAGCGGGAGCGATGAGCAGTTCTTC. The encoded protein is CASSLLTSGSDEQFF.

This clone has just a few counts. V gene TRBV2 combines with J gene TRBJ2-7; perhaps TRBD1 as D (5 bases). The CDR3 is made up of 13 amino acids. The V and J ends lost 4 bases and 7 bases respectively, with 14 bases between them. Germline CDR1 is SNHLY and CDR2 is FYNNEI. The CDR3, as DNA: TGTGCCAGCAGTGCCCCAGGGTTTAGAGAGCAGTACTTC. This encodes CASSAPGFREQYF.

This clone has just one count. The CDR3 nucleotides are TGCGCCAGCAGCCAAGAATTCGGGACAGGGATGGACATTCAGTACTTC. Translated: CASSQEFGTGMDIQYF. The chain joins TRBV4-1 to TRBJ2-4; 9 positions match TRBD1. Germline V gene sequence: CDR1 MGHRA, CDR2 YSYEKL. The CDR3 length is 16 residues. Unmatched junction bases numbered 8, after V lost 0 bases and J lost 8 bases.

The J gene is TRBJ1-1, the V gene TRBV5-5; the match to TRBD1 covers 8 bases. Germline V CDR1 and CDR2: SGHKS, YYEKEE (reference sequence). V dropped 5 bases and J dropped 5; count of bases not matched to a gene: 14. The CDR3 is made up of 16 amino acids. The CDR3 bases are TGTGCCAGCAGGTTATCGTCGCAGGGGGCGAGGACTGAAGCTTTCTTT. Its protein is CASRLSSQGARTEAFF.